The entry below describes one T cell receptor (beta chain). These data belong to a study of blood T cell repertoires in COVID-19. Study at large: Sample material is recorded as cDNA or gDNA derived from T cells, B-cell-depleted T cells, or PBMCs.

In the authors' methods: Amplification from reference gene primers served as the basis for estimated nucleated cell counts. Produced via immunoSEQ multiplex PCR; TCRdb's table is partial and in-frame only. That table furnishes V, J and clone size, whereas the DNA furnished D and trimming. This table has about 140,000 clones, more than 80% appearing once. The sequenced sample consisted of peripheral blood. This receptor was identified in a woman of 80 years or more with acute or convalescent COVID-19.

The CDR3 DNA follows: TGTGCCAGCAGCTCAACCGGGACTAGCGGGGGGATAGAGACCCAGTACTTC. It codes for CASSSTGTSGGIETQYF. V usage is TRBV7-6 and J usage is TRBJ2-5; 15 bases line up with TRBD2. Trimming cost V 4 bases and J 4 bases; bases outside gene matches: 7. CDR1 and CDR2 from the germline V gene are SGHVS and FNYEAQ. The CDR3 is 17 amino acids.